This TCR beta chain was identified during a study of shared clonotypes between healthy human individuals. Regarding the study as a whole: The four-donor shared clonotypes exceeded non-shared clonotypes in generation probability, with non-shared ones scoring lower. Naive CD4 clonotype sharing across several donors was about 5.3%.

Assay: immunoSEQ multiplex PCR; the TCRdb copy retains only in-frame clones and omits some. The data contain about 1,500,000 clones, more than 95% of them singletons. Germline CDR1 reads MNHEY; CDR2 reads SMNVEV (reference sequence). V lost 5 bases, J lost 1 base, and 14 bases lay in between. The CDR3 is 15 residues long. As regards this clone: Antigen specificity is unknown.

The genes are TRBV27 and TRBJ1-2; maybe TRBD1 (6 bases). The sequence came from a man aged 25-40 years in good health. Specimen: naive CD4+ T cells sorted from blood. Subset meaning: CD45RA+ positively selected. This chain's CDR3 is CASSPGTPSNYGYTF. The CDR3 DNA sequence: TGTGCCAGCAGTCCCGGGACACCGAGTAACTATGGCTACACCTTC.